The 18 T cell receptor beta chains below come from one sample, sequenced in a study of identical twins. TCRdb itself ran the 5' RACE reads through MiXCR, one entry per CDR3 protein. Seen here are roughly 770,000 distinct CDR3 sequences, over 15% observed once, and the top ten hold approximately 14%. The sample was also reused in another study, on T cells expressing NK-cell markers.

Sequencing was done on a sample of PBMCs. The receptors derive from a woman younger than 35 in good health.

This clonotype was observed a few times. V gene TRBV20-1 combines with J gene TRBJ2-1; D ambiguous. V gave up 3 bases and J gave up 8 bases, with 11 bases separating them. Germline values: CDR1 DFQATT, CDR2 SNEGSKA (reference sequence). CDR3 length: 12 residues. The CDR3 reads CSASESWDEQFF. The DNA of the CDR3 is TGCAGTGCTAGTGAAAGTTGGGATGAGCAGTTCTTC.

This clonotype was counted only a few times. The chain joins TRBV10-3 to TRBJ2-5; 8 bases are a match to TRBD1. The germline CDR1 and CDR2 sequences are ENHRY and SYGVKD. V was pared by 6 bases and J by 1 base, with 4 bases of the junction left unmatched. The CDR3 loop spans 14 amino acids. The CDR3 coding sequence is TGTGCCATCAGGCCCGACAGGGGCCAAGAGACCCAGTACTTC. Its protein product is CAIRPDRGQETQYF.

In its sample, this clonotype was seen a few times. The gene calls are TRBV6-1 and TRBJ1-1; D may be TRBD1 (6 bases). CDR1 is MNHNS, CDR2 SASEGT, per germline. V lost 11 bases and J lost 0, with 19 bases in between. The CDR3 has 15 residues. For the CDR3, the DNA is TGTGCCGCCCGAATCAACCGGGACATGAACACTGAAGCTTTCTTT. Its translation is CAARINRDMNTEAFF.

The CDR3 DNA is TGTGCCAGCAGCCCTCTAGCGGGAGTTCGTGCCGGGGAGCTGTTTTTT. Its translation: CASSPLAGVRAGELFF. The V gene is TRBV11-2, the J gene TRBJ2-2; 10 bases align to TRBD2. With 5 bases clipped from V and 6 bases from J, the junction kept 9 bases outside the gene matches. Germline V gene lookup returns CDR1 SGHAT and CDR2 FQNNGV. CDR3 length: 16 amino acids.

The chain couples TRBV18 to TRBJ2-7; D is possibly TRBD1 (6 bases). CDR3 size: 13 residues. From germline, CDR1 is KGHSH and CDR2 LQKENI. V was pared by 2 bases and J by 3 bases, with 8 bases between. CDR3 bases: TGTGCCAGCTCACCAGGACAGTACTACGAGCAGTACTTC. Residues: CASSPGQYYEQYF. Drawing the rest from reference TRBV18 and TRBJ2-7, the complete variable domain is NAGVMQNPRHLVRRRGQEARLRCSPMKGHSHVYWYRQLPEEGLKFMVYLQKENIIDESGMPKERFSAEFPKEGPSILRIQQVVRGDSAAYFCASSPGQYYEQYFGPGTRLTVT.

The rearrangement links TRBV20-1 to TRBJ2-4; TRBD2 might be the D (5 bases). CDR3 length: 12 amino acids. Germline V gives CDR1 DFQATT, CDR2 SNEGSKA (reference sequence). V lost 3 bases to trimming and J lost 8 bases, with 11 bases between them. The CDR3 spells CSARGFSDIQYF. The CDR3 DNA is TGCAGTGCTAGGGGGTTTAGCGACATTCAGTACTTC.

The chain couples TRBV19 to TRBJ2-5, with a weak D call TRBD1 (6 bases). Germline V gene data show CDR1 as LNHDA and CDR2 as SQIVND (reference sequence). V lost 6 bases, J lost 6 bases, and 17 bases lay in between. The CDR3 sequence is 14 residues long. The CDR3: CASSTGDRYQTQYF. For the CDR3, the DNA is TGTGCCAGTAGCACCGGAGACAGGTACCAGACCCAGTACTTC.

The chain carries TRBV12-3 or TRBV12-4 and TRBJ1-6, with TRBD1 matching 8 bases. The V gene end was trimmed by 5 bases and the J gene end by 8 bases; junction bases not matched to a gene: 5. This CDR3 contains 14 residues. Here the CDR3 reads CASSVGTGHSPLHF. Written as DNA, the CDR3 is TGTGCCAGCAGTGTCGGGACAGGACATTCACCCCTCCACTTT.

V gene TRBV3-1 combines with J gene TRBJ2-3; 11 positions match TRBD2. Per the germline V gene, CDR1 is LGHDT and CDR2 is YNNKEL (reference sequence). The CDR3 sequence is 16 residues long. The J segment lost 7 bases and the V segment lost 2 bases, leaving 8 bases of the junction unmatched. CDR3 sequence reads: CASSQRTSGGRNTQYF. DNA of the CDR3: TGTGCCAGCAGCCAAAGAACTAGCGGGGGTAGGAATACGCAGTATTTT.

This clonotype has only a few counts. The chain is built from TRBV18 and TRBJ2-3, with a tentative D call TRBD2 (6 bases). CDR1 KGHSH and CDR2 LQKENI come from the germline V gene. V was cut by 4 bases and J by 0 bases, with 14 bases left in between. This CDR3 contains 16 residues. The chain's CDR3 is CASSLYSGTSTDTQYF. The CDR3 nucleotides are TGTGCCAGCTCACTTTATAGCGGTACTAGCACAGATACGCAGTATTTT.

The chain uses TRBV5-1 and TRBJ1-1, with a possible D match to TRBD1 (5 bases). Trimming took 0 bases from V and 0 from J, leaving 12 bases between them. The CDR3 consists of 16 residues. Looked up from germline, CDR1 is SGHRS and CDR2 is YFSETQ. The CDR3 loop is CASSLDGGGMNTEAFF. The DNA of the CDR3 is TGCGCCAGCAGCTTGGATGGGGGGGGAATGAACACTGAAGCTTTCTTT.

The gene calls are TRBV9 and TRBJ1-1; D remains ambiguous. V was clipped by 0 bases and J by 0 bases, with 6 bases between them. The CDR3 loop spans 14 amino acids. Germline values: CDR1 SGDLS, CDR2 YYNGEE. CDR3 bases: TGTGCCAGCAGCGTAGGTAGCCTGAACACTGAAGCTTTCTTT. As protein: CASSVGSLNTEAFF.

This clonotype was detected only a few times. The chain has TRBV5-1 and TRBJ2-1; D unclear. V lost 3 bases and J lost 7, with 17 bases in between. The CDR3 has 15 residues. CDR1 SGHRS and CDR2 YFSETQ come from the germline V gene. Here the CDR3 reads CASSSTLLVGNEQFF. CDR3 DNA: TGCGCCAGCAGCTCGACTCTACTCGTGGGGAATGAGCAGTTCTTC.

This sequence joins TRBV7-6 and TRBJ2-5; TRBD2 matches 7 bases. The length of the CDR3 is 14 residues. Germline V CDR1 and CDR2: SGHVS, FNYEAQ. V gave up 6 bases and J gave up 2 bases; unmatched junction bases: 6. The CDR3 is CASSDERGQETQYF. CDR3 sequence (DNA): TGTGCCAGCAGTGACGAGCGGGGACAAGAGACCCAGTACTTC.

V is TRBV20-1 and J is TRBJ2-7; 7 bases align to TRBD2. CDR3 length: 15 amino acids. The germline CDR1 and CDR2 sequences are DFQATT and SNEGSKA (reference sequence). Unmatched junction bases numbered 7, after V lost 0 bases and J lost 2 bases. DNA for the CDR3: TGCAGTGCTAGAGATCCGATAGCGGGTACCTACGAGCAGTACTTC. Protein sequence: CSARDPIAGTYEQYF.

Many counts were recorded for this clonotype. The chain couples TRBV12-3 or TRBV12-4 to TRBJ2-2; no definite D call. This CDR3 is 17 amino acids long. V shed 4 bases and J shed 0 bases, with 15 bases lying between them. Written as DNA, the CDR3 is TGTGCCAGCAGTTCGCGGTCAGCGTTAGCGAACACCGGGGAGCTGTTTTTT. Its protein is CASSSRSALANTGELFF.

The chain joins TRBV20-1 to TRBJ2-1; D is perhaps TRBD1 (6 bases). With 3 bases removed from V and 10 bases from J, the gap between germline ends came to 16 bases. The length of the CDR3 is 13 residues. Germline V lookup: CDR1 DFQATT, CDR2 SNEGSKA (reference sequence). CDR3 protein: CSARSTGIEEQFF. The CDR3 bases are TGCAGTGCTAGGTCTACAGGGATCGAGGAGCAGTTCTTC.

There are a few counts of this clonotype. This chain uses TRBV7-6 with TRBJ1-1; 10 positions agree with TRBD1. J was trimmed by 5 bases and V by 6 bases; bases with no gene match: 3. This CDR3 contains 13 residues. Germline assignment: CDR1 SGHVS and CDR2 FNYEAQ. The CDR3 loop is CASRMGQGTEAFF. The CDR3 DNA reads TGTGCCAGCAGGATGGGACAGGGGACTGAAGCTTTCTTT.